Included here is one T cell receptor beta chain sequence, with context. As yet, its antigen is unknown. These donors counted as nominally healthy when sampled, but unrecorded immune exposures were likely. This sample stems from a study of cytomegalovirus exposure and HLA in healthy donors. Vbeta (60) and Jbeta (13) primers were used in the PCR. Data came from immunoSEQ multiplex PCR; TCRdb stores just in-frame clones and leaves some out. The top ten hold less than 0.9% of the sample, which has about 160,000 clones, 76% seen once. Study-wide points: A later analysis revealed that TCR association rates differed between HLA loci, peaking at DRB1 and bottoming out at HLA-C.

This sequence originates from a female donor in good health and CMV-seronegative. Sequences were obtained from PBMCs.

CDR3 sequence (DNA): TGTGCCATCAGTTTGGACAGGGAGACCCAGTACTTC. This encodes CAISLDRETQYF. V gene TRBV10-3 combines with J gene TRBJ2-5, with TRBD1 matching over 7 bases. Per the germline V gene, CDR1 is ENHRY and CDR2 is SYGVKD. The ends lost 5 bases at V and 5 bases at J; junction bases unmatched: 2. The CDR3 runs 12 residues.